One sample yielded the 17 T cell receptor beta chains listed below, sequenced in a study of blood T cells in healthy people across ages. Through a sample-barcoded 5' primer and a J-beta primer mix, a second PCR was run for roughly 7 to 12 cycles. TCRdb used MiXCR to reprocess the 5' RACE reads, holding one entry per CDR3 protein. Of about 800,000 distinct CDR3 sequences listed, approximately 25% were seen once; the top ten hold more than 3%. The same specimen was also included in a second study, on T cells of mothers and their children.

The specimen was blood. All receptors come from a boy younger than 18 in good health.

The gene calls are TRBV20-1 and TRBJ2-5; 9 positions agree with TRBD2. The J call may be faulty, since TRBJ2-7 better matches the DNA end. Per germline, CDR1 DFQATT and CDR2 SNEGSKA (reference sequence). The CDR3 contains 14 residues. CDR3 region: CSARDSSGTHEQYF. The CDR3 DNA reads TGCAGTGCTAGAGATTCTAGCGGGACTCACGAGCAGTACTTC.

This clonotype was picked up a small number of times. The chain couples TRBV25-1 to TRBJ1-1; D perhaps matches TRBD1 (6 bases). V dropped 7 bases and J dropped 7 bases, with 10 bases sitting between them. The CDR3 covers 11 residues. Germline CDR1 is MGHDK and CDR2 is SYGVNS. The CDR3 is CASTRGYEAFF. CDR3 in DNA: TGTGCCAGCACCAGGGGATATGAAGCTTTCTTT. Using reference TRBV25-1 and TRBJ1-1 for the parts outside the CDR3, the full variable domain is EADIYQTPRYLVIGTGKKITLECSQTMGHDKMYWYQQDPGMELHLIHYSYGVNSTEKGDLSSESTVSRIRTEHFPLTLESARPSHTSQYLCASTRGYEAFFGQGTRLTVV.

This clonotype was observed a few times. The chain joins TRBV20-1 to TRBJ2-7; 10 bases fit TRBD1. J was trimmed by 5 bases and V by 5 bases; bases with no gene match: 6. Germline V gives CDR1 DFQATT, CDR2 SNEGSKA (reference sequence). The CDR3 length is 13 residues. Here the CDR3 reads CSALGTGENEQYF. The CDR3 DNA sequence: TGCAGTGCTCTCGGGACAGGGGAAAACGAGCAGTACTTC.

This clonotype was picked up a small number of times. The chain carries TRBV7-9 and TRBJ2-2; a weak D match, TRBD1 (5 bases). The CDR3 is 18 amino acids. The V and J ends lost 5 bases and 2 bases respectively, with 21 bases between them. Germline assignment: CDR1 SEHNR and CDR2 FQNEAQ (reference sequence). This CDR3 is CASSDNSREPVNTGELFF. In DNA form, the CDR3 reads TGTGCCAGCAGCGATAACTCCAGGGAACCCGTCAACACCGGGGAGCTGTTTTTT.

This clonotype appeared a few times. The chain combines TRBV29-1 with TRBJ1-4; 8 bases are a match to TRBD1. V was clipped by 4 bases and J by 8 bases; unmatched bases: 6. The CDR3 has 13 amino acids. Germline lookup yields CDR1 SQVTM and CDR2 ANQGSEA. This CDR3 is CSVAGTGVEKLFF. The DNA for the CDR3 is TGCAGCGTTGCCGGGACAGGAGTCGAAAAACTGTTTTTT.

The chain recombines TRBV7-9 with TRBJ1-2, with 9 bases identical to TRBD1. CDR1 SEHNR and CDR2 FQNEAQ come from the germline V gene (reference sequence). V lost 5 bases and J lost 7; bases outside the gene matches: 8. This CDR3 region has 14 residues. For the CDR3, the DNA is TGTGCCAGCAGCATCAATACAGGGGGCGCTGGCTACACCTTC. Its translation is CASSINTGGAGYTF. The whole variable domain, filled in from reference TRBV7-9 and TRBJ1-2, reads DTGVSQNPRHKITKRGQNVTFRCDPISEHNRLYWYRQTLGQGPEFLTYFQNEAQLEKSRLLSDRFSAERPKGSFSTLEIQRTEQGDSAMYLCASSINTGGAGYTFGSGTRLTVV.

This clonotype was seen ten or more times. The chain carries TRBV5-5 and TRBJ1-1, with unresolved D. The V gene lost 0 bases and the J gene lost 0 bases, with 6 bases spanning the gap. Germline CDR1 and CDR2: SGHKS and YYEKEE (reference sequence). The CDR3 is made up of 14 amino acids. The CDR3 DNA reads as TGTGCCAGCAGCTTGGATCAGCTGAACACTGAAGCTTTCTTT. Residues: CASSLDQLNTEAFF.

In its sample, this clonotype was seen a few times. This chain connects TRBV10-3 to TRBJ2-6; D is possibly TRBD1 (6 bases). V lost 5 bases, J lost 0 bases, and 11 bases lay in between. This CDR3 has 16 residues. The V gene's germline CDR1 is ENHRY and CDR2 SYGVKD. The CDR3 region is CAISSTGNSGANVLTF. The CDR3 DNA reads as TGTGCCATCAGTTCTACAGGGAACTCTGGGGCCAACGTCCTGACTTTC.

This chain links TRBV6-2 or TRBV6-3 with TRBJ1-1; unclear D gene. CDR1 MNHEY and CDR2 SVGEGT come from the germline V gene. Trimming removed 6 bases at V and 1 base at J, with 12 bases between. The CDR3 contains 14 residues. The CDR3 nucleotides are TGTGCCAGCAGACCCCGTGGAGCGAACACTGAAGCTTTCTTT. Its translation: CASRPRGANTEAFF.

This clonotype was found a few times. V is TRBV25-1 and J is TRBJ1-2, with a weak D call TRBD1 (5 bases). V was cut by 1 base and J by 0 bases, with 9 bases left in between. Germline values: CDR1 MGHDK, CDR2 SYGVNS. This CDR3 has 15 residues. The CDR3 sequence: CASSEWQGANYGYTF. The CDR3 region has the DNA TGTGCCAGCAGTGAATGGCAGGGAGCTAACTATGGCTACACCTTC.

The genes are TRBV7-8 and TRBJ2-5; D may be TRBD1 or TRBD2 (7 bases each). The CDR3 has 12 residues. The germline V and J ends were trimmed by 5 bases and 8 bases, with 12 bases remaining between them. Germline CDR1 SGHVS, CDR2 FQNEAQ. The CDR3 loop reads CASSPGGGTQYF. The CDR3, as DNA: TGTGCCAGCAGCCCAGGGGGGGGTACCCAGTACTTC.

The rearrangement uses TRBV14 and TRBJ2-5; no clear D. V dropped 4 bases and J dropped 1 base, with 16 bases sitting between them. Germline lookup yields CDR1 SGHDN and CDR2 FVKESK. This CDR3 is 16 amino acids long. The CDR3 spells CASSPRMPAVQETQYF. CDR3 DNA sequence: TGTGCCAGCAGCCCGAGAATGCCGGCGGTCCAAGAGACCCAGTACTTC.

This clonotype was observed a single time. At one end the junction does not follow the germline gene, possibly because of a read error. The rearrangement uses TRBV7-8 and TRBJ2-3; a possible D gene is TRBD2 (6 bases). The CDR3 extends over 14 amino acids. The germline V gene encodes CDR1 SGHVS and CDR2 FQNEAQ. The CDR3 DNA is TGCGCCAGCACCCCGAGGAGGGTCACAGATACGCAGTATTTT. The encoded protein is CASTPRRVTDTQYF. The full variable domain, completed using reference TRBV7-8 and TRBJ2-3, is GAGVSQSPRYKVAKRGQDVALRCDPISGHVSLFWYQQALGQGPEFLTYFQNEAQLDKSGLPSDRFFAERPEGSVSTLKIQRTQQEDSAVYLCASTPRRVTDTQYFGPGTRLTVL.

This chain connects TRBV6-2 or TRBV6-3 to TRBJ1-2, with 8 nucleotides matching TRBD1. The CDR3 covers 12 residues. CDR1 and CDR2 (germline): MNHEY, SVGEGT. J lost 7 bases, V lost 8 bases, and 6 bases had no gene match. The CDR3 nucleotides are TGTGCCAGCGGACAGGGTCGAAGTGGCTACACCTTC. This gives the protein CASGQGRSGYTF.

In its sample, this clonotype was seen a few times. This chain joins TRBV3-1 and TRBJ2-5; 7 bases line up with TRBD1. The DNA end is more similar to TRBJ2-1, so the J call may be wrong. Germline CDR1 reads LGHDT; CDR2 reads YNNKEL (reference sequence). There are 14 residues in the CDR3. The CDR3 DNA is TGTGCCAGCAGCCACAACCGGGACAGTAATGAGCAGTTCTTC. It encodes CASSHNRDSNEQFF.

V is TRBV28 and J is TRBJ1-6, with TRBD1 matching over 8 bases. Germline CDR1 is MDHEN and CDR2 is SYDVKM. CDR3 length equals 16 residues. With 7 bases clipped from V and 6 bases from J, the junction kept 11 bases outside the gene matches. For the CDR3, the DNA is TGTGCCAGCACCATACCCCGGGACAGGCTTAATTCACCCCTCCACTTT. It is translated as CASTIPRDRLNSPLHF.

In its sample, this clonotype was seen a few times. The J gene is TRBJ2-5, the V gene TRBV28; D not resolved. Per the germline V gene, CDR1 is MDHEN and CDR2 is SYDVKM. CDR3 length: 15 residues. Trimming cost V 3 bases and J 5 bases, with 16 bases left between them. The CDR3 nucleotides read TGTGCCAGCAGTTTGGACCAGGTCCGGCGGGAGACCCAGTACTTC. As protein: CASSLDQVRRETQYF.